This TCR beta chain was recovered during a study of circulating and synovial CD4+ cells in juvenile arthritis. Clones were sequenced by immunoSEQ multiplex PCR, and TCRdb holds only the in-frame ones, with some missing. The sample contains over 11,000 clones, approximately 80% of which appear only once. The CDR3 consists of 13 residues. Germline values: CDR1 GTSNPN, CDR2 SVGIG (reference sequence). Germline trimming cut 2 bases from V and 4 bases from J; bases unmatched to any gene: 1. Study results and caveats: These repertoires were less diverse than bulk blood CD4 repertoires. Compared with bulk blood, circulating pathogenic-like lymphocytes shared substantially more CDR3 sequences with synovial T cells. Measured synovium overlap likely understates the true shared repertoire.

Sequenced samples came from active juvenile idiopathic arthritis patients. As for this clone: Antigen specificity is unknown.

The chain combines TRBV30 with TRBJ2-1; TRBD1 aligns across 8 bases. This receptor was obtained from a human patient with juvenile idiopathic arthritis. Some clones in this sample may be carry-over from other donors' samples. Sample: CD4+ T cells from synovial fluid. The CDR3 is CAWSRDRYNEQFF. Written as DNA, the CDR3 is TGTGCCTGGAGTCGGGACAGGTACAATGAGCAGTTCTTC.